The clone carrying this T cell receptor beta chain was observed many times. The target antigen is unknown. Individual cDNA molecules were tagged with unique molecular identifiers. TCRdb processed the 5' RACE reads anew with MiXCR; each CDR3 protein has one entry. The sample has tens of thousands of distinct CDR3 sequences, around 3.9% seen once; the top ten hold about a tenth. This sample was included in a study of early T cells in non-severe SARS-CoV-2 infection. The wider study: Unsorted whole-blood RNA was sequenced in bulk, leaving chains unpaired. General study results and limits: Reliance on VDJdb matching favored anti-spike CD8 responses; private and CD4 specificities were missed.

V was clipped by 0 bases and J by 4 bases; unmatched bases: 9. This CDR3 has 18 residues. Germline V gene lookup returns CDR1 SGHVS and CDR2 FNYEAQ. The sequence was obtained from an adult who was a healthcare worker with PCR-confirmed SARS-CoV-2 infection or an uninfected control (not recorded which). This chain links TRBV7-6 with TRBJ2-2; 9 nucleotides line up with TRBD1. The sequencing sample was made of whole blood. CDR3 coding DNA: TGTGCCAGCAGCTTAGCGCTTACTGACAGGGGGTTCACCGGGGAGCTGTTTTTT. Its protein is CASSLALTDRGFTGELFF. Full variable domain (rest looked up from reference TRBV7-6 and TRBJ2-2): GAGVSQSPRYKVTKRGQDVALRCDPISGHVSLYWYRQALGQGPEFLTYFNYEAQQDKSGLPNDRFSAERPEGSISTLTIQRTEQRDSAMYRCASSLALTDRGFTGELFFGEGSRLTVL.